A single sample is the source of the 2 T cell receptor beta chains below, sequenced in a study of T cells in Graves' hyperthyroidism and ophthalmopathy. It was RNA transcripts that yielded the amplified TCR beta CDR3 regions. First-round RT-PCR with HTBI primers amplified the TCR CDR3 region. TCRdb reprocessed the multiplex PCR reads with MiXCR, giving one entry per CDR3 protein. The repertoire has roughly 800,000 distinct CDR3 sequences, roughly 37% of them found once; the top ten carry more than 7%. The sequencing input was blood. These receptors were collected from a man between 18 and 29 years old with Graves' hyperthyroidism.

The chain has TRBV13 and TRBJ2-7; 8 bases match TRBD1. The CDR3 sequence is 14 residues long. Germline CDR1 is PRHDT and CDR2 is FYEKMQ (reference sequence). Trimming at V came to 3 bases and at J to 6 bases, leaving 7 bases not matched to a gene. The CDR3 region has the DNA TGTGCCAGCAGCTTTCGGACAGGGATGGGCGAGCAGTACTTC. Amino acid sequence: CASSFRTGMGEQYF.

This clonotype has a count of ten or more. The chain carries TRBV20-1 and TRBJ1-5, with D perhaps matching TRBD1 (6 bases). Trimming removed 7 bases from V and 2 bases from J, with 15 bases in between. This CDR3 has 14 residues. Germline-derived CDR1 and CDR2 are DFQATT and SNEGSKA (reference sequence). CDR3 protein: CSVLGAGGNQPQHF. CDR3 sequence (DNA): TGCAGTGTCCTGGGGGCAGGGGGCAATCAGCCCCAGCATTTT.